Below are 29 T cell receptor beta chains sequenced from a single sample in a study of blood T cells in healthy people across ages. Alongside a J-beta primer mix, a sample-barcoded 5' primer served in a second PCR lasting roughly 7 to 12 cycles. TCRdb recomputed calls from the 5' RACE reads with MiXCR, one row per CDR3 protein. The table has some 1.4 million distinct CDR3 sequences, approximately 38% seen once. What was sequenced was blood. These receptor sequences come from a woman in her late teens or twenties in good health.

This chain links TRBV2 with TRBJ2-1; 11 nucleotides line up with TRBD2. The CDR3 consists of 16 residues. Losses at the gene ends were 8 bases for V and 6 bases for J; bases not matched to a gene: 12. Germline V lookup: CDR1 SNHLY, CDR2 FYNNEI. CDR3 region: CASLRLAGRGGNEQFF. The CDR3 nucleotides are TGTGCCAGCCTGCGACTAGCGGGAAGAGGTGGCAATGAGCAGTTCTTC.

J is TRBJ2-1 and V is TRBV5-1, with a weak D call TRBD1 (7 bases). The CDR3 spans 15 residues. V shed 0 bases and J shed 9 bases, with 16 bases lying between them. Germline CDR1 and CDR2: SGHRS and YFSETQ. This CDR3 is CASSLGGTVDSEQFF. The DNA of the CDR3 is TGCGCCAGCAGCTTGGGCGGGACAGTGGATAGTGAGCAGTTCTTC.

V is TRBV6-1 and J is TRBJ1-4; unclear D gene. The CDR3 has 15 residues. V lost 1 base and J lost 8, with 14 bases in between. CDR1 is MNHNS and CDR2 is SASEGT in the germline V gene. CDR3 DNA sequence: TGTGCCAGCAGTGAAGGAGTAGGGCGAAGGGAAAAACTGTTTTTT. The encoded protein is CASSEGVGRREKLFF.

The chain employs TRBV20-1 and TRBJ2-5, with 8 bases identical to TRBD2. Germline V gene data show CDR1 as DFQATT and CDR2 as SNEGSKA (reference sequence). J gave up 2 bases and V 7 bases, and 6 bases lay outside the gene matches. The length of the CDR3 is 13 residues. Here the CDR3 DNA reads TGCAGTGAAAGCGGACTAGCTCAAGAGACCCAGTACTTC. It yields the protein CSESGLAQETQYF.

This clonotype has only a few counts. The chain carries TRBV28 and TRBJ2-4, with D possibly matching TRBD1 (5 bases). V was clipped by 5 bases and J by 0 bases, with 17 bases between them. The V gene's germline CDR1 is MDHEN and CDR2 SYDVKM. The CDR3 is made up of 17 amino acids. This chain's CDR3 is CASSPTLGPLAKNIQYF. The DNA for the CDR3 is TGTGCCAGCAGTCCCACCCTGGGGCCCCTAGCCAAAAACATTCAGTACTTC.

Notes on this clonotype: Because the CDR3 is missing its conserved closing phenylalanine or tryptophan, this is likely a read error. The chain combines TRBV20-1 with TRBJ2-3; D remains ambiguous. Germline V gene data show CDR1 as DFQATT and CDR2 as SNEGSKA (reference sequence). This CDR3 is built from 11 residues. Trimming took off 5 bases at V and 1 base at J, with 4 bases between the two ends. The CDR3 here is CSADRTDTQYL. The CDR3 DNA reads TGCAGTGCTGATCGCACAGATACGCAGTATTTG.

This clonotype was counted a few times. The chain links TRBV6-1 to TRBJ2-7; possibly TRBD1 or TRBD2 for D (6 bases each). The CDR3 length is 14 residues. Per the germline V gene, CDR1 is MNHNS and CDR2 is SASEGT. V was clipped by 5 bases and J by 0 bases, with 11 bases between them. The CDR3 protein is CASSNRDFSYEQYF. CDR3 in DNA: TGTGCCAGCAGTAACAGGGACTTCTCCTACGAGCAGTACTTC.

This clonotype was counted a few times. The chain employs TRBV6-5 and TRBJ1-2; a weak D match, TRBD1 (6 bases). The CDR3 is 19 residues long. Germline assignment: CDR1 MNHEY and CDR2 SVGAGI. The germline V and J ends were trimmed by 0 bases and 5 bases, with 25 bases remaining between them. The CDR3 DNA is TGTGCCAGCAGTTACTCGGTCGGCGGGTCCAGGGGCGTGGGGTATGGCTACACCTTC. Residues: CASSYSVGGSRGVGYGYTF.

As concerns this clonotype: A much larger clone lies one base from this, so it may be a read error. The chain employs TRBV27 and TRBJ2-1; unclear D gene. Germline loops: CDR1 MNHEY, CDR2 SMNVEV (reference sequence). The CDR3 length is 11 residues. Written as DNA, the CDR3 is TGTGCCTGCAGTTACGCCGGTGAGCAGTTCTTC. This sequence encodes CACSYAGEQFF.

This clonotype occurred a few times. The chain couples TRBV20-1 to TRBJ2-7; 9 positions agree with TRBD2. The DNA end is more similar to TRBJ2-5, so the J call may be wrong. Germline loops: CDR1 DFQATT, CDR2 SNEGSKA (reference sequence). This CDR3 region has 14 residues. The CDR3 protein is CSAEDSGGSETQYF. The CDR3 bases are TGCAGTGCTGAAGATAGCGGGGGCTCAGAGACCCAGTACTTC.

This sequence joins TRBV28 and TRBJ1-5; tentative D call: TRBD1 (6 bases). Germline CDR1 MDHEN, CDR2 SYDVKM. Deletions cut 5 bases from V and 5 bases from J, with 16 bases between. The CDR3 extends over 15 amino acids. This chain's CDR3 is CASSGDIPRDQPQHF. CDR3 nucleotides: TGTGCCAGCAGTGGGGACATCCCTCGGGATCAGCCCCAGCATTTT.

This clonotype was counted a few times. The chain has TRBV10-3 and TRBJ2-7; D is tentatively TRBD1 or TRBD2 (6 bases each). The CDR3 extends over 16 amino acids. V was cut by 9 bases and J by 1 base, with 22 bases left in between. The germline V gene has CDR1 ENHRY and CDR2 SYGVKD. CDR3 DNA sequence: TGTGCCATGGGGGCTAGGGCAGGGGAGGCATCCTACGAGCAGTACTTC. Its translation: CAMGARAGEASYEQYF.

This chain joins TRBV9 and TRBJ2-7, with D possibly TRBD1 on 5 matching bases. The germline V gene has CDR1 SGDLS and CDR2 YYNGEE. V was pared by 3 bases and J by 0 bases, with 13 bases between. The CDR3 totals 15 residues. This chain's CDR3 is CASSAGHASSYEQYF. The CDR3 DNA sequence: TGTGCCAGCAGCGCCGGACACGCGTCCTCCTACGAGCAGTACTTC.

The genes are TRBV12-3 or TRBV12-4 and TRBJ2-3, with 7 bases fitting TRBD1. V lost 6 bases to trimming and J lost 4 bases; unmatched junction nucleotides: 10. The CDR3 extends over 15 amino acids. The CDR3 DNA is TGTGCCAGCAGCCCGGCAGACAGGGTCTCAGATACGCAGTATTTT. Amino acid sequence: CASSPADRVSDTQYF.

As concerns this clonotype: One end of the junction varies from germline; a read error may be responsible. J is TRBJ1-2 and V is TRBV20-1; possibly TRBD1 for D (6 bases). Per germline, CDR1 DFQATT and CDR2 SNEGSKA (reference sequence). The CDR3 has 12 residues. In DNA, the CDR3 is TGCAGTGCTACAGGGGAGACTTATGGCCACACCTTC. This gives the protein CSATGETYGHTF.

The chain recombines TRBV14 with TRBJ2-7, with TRBD1 identical over 11 bases. Germline CDR1 is SGHDN and CDR2 is FVKESK. V lost 6 bases and J lost 6; bases outside the gene matches: 7. This CDR3 has 14 residues. CDR3 protein: CASRMSGTGGEQYF. CDR3 coding DNA: TGTGCCAGCAGGATGTCCGGGACAGGGGGCGAGCAGTACTTC.

The rearrangement links TRBV12-3 or TRBV12-4 to TRBJ1-4; 7 bases line up with TRBD1. J gave up 8 bases and V 4 bases, and 10 bases lay outside the gene matches. CDR3 length equals 15 residues. This chain's CDR3 is CASSWGQPLGEKLFF. The CDR3 region has the DNA TGTGCCAGCAGTTGGGGACAGCCCCTCGGAGAAAAACTGTTTTTT.

This clonotype was detected once. J is TRBJ1-3 and V is TRBV9; weak D call: TRBD1 (6 bases). The CDR3 runs 13 residues. Trimming shortened V by 3 bases and J by 5 bases, and 9 bases separated the two germline ends. Per the germline V gene, CDR1 is SGDLS and CDR2 is YYNGEE. The CDR3 spells CASSGGDRNTIYF. The CDR3 region has the DNA TGTGCCAGCAGCGGAGGGGACAGAAACACCATATATTTT.

This clonotype was seen repeatedly, ten times or more. The chain has TRBV29-1 and TRBJ2-5; 13 bases line up with TRBD2. Trimming removed 8 bases from V and 4 bases from J; junction bases left unmatched: 4. The CDR3 length is 13 residues. Germline CDR1 reads SQVTM; CDR2 reads ANQGSEA. The CDR3 region has the DNA TGCAGCACGGGACTAGCGGGGCCAGAGACCCAGTACTTC. Encoded protein: CSTGLAGPETQYF. Complete variable domain (other parts from reference TRBV29-1 and TRBJ2-5): SAVISQKPSRDICQRGTSLTIQCQVDSQVTMMFWYRQQPGQSLTLIATANQGSEATYESGFVIDKFPISRPNLTFSTLTVSNMSPEDSSIYLCSTGLAGPETQYFGPGTRLLVL.

The rearrangement links TRBV30 to TRBJ1-2, with 10 bases fitting TRBD1. The CDR3 is 14 amino acids. Germline lookup yields CDR1 GTSNPN and CDR2 SVGIG (reference sequence). The ends lost 1 base at V and 6 bases at J; junction bases unmatched: 5. CDR3 sequence (DNA): TGTGCCTGGAGTGGACAGGGGGCTTCCAATGGCTACACCTTC. It specifies CAWSGQGASNGYTF.

CDR3 bases: TGCAGTGCACAAGACAGGGCGGTCTGGTCACCCCTCCACTTT. Protein sequence: CSAQDRAVWSPLHF. The chain recombines TRBV20-1 with TRBJ1-6; 7 bases align to TRBD1. This CDR3 has 14 residues. Germline V gives CDR1 DFQATT, CDR2 SNEGSKA (reference sequence). Unmatched junction bases numbered 12, after V lost 6 bases and J lost 10 bases.

This clonotype was seen a handful of times. This sequence joins TRBV7-3 and TRBJ1-6; TRBD1 might be the D (6 bases). This CDR3 comprises 18 residues. V shed 1 base and J shed 10 bases, with 23 bases lying between them. Germline V gene lookup returns CDR1 SGHTA and CDR2 FQGTGA. The CDR3 DNA follows: TGTGCCAGCAGCTTAATCAAAGGTTCAGGGGAAAGAAGGTCACCCCTCCACTTT. Translating gives CASSLIKGSGERRSPLHF. Variable domain in full (rest from reference TRBV7-3 and TRBJ1-6): GAGVSQTPSNKVTEKGKYVELRCDPISGHTALYWYRQSLGQGPEFLIYFQGTGAADDSGLPNDRFFAVRPEGSVSTLKIQRTERGDSAVYLCASSLIKGSGERRSPLHFGNGTRLTVT.

The sample holds a few counts of this clonotype. The chain is built from TRBV3-1 and TRBJ2-3; TRBD2 matches at 15 bases. V shed 4 bases, J shed 8 bases, and the junction held 7 bases outside the gene matches. Germline V gene data show CDR1 as LGHDT and CDR2 as YNNKEL (reference sequence). The CDR3 runs to 16 residues. The CDR3 sequence: CASSPGLAGGQVTQYF. DNA for the CDR3: TGTGCCAGCAGCCCCGGACTAGCGGGGGGGCAGGTTACGCAGTATTTT.

This clonotype was counted between two and nine times. This chain links TRBV27 with TRBJ2-1; no firm D call. The DNA end is a closer match to TRBJ2-7, so the J assignment may be wrong. The CDR3 has 14 amino acids. Germline CDR1 MNHEY, CDR2 SMNVEV (reference sequence). The CDR3 DNA reads TGTGCCAGCAGTTTAGGCGGAATATACAATGAGCAGTACTTC. Amino acid sequence: CASSLGGIYNEQYF.

This sequence joins TRBV20-1 and TRBJ1-2; perhaps TRBD1 as D (5 bases). Trimming removed 6 bases from V and 6 bases from J, with 17 bases in between. Germline CDR1 DFQATT, CDR2 SNEGSKA (reference sequence). The CDR3 is 13 residues long. CDR3 nucleotides: TGCAGTGCCAGGCGTGGGACGGACGATGGCTACACCTTC. It specifies CSARRGTDDGYTF.

This clonotype has only a few counts. This chain uses TRBV20-1 with TRBJ2-7, with a possible D match to TRBD2 (6 bases). Trimming stripped 4 bases from V and 1 base from J, with 8 bases between. CDR3 length equals 12 residues. From germline, CDR1 is DFQATT and CDR2 SNEGSKA (reference sequence). The CDR3 DNA follows: TGCAGTGCTATGGCGGGGTCCTACGAGCAGTACTTC. It encodes CSAMAGSYEQYF.

About this clonotype: At one boundary the junction diverges from the germline segment, which might be a read error. The chain carries TRBV7-9 and TRBJ1-2, with D hard to call. CDR1 and CDR2 (germline): SEHNR, FQNEAQ (reference sequence). This CDR3 contains 12 residues. The CDR3 DNA follows: TGTTCCAGCAGTGGGAGGGACTATGGCTACACCTTC. Its translation: CSSSGRDYGYTF. Combining the CDR3 with reference TRBV7-9 and TRBJ1-2 gives the whole variable domain DTGVSQNPRHKITKRGQNVTFRCDPISEHNRLYWYRQTLGQGPEFLTYFQNEAQLEKSRLLSDRFSAERPKGSFSTLEIQRTEQGDSAMYLCSSSGRDYGYTFGSGTRLTVV.

This clonotype has a handful of counts. The chain has TRBV5-1 and TRBJ2-5, with TRBD1 identical over 9 bases. Germline-derived CDR1 and CDR2 are SGHRS and YFSETQ. Trimming at V came to 4 bases and at J to 5 bases, leaving 9 bases not matched to a gene. The CDR3 is 15 amino acids. Here the CDR3 reads CASSQRTGDLETQYF. Here the CDR3 DNA reads TGCGCCAGCAGCCAACGGACAGGGGACCTGGAGACCCAGTACTTC. The full variable domain, with the rest looked up from reference TRBV5-1 and TRBJ2-5, is KAGVTQTPRYLIKTRGQQVTLSCSPISGHRSVSWYQQTPGQGLQFLFEYFSETQRNKGNFPGRFSGRQFSNSRSEMNVSTLELGDSALYLCASSQRTGDLETQYFGPGTRLLVL.

The chain carries TRBV7-9 and TRBJ2-4, with D possibly being TRBD2 (5 bases). The V end was cut by 5 bases, the J end by 13 bases, with 15 bases between. The CDR3 has 12 residues. From germline, CDR1 is SEHNR and CDR2 FQNEAQ (reference sequence). The CDR3 region is CASSPTSSEQYF. The CDR3 coding sequence is TGTGCCAGCAGCCCCACTAGTTCTGAGCAGTACTTC.